These 5 T cell receptor beta chains were sequenced from one sample in a study of cytomegalovirus exposure and HLA in healthy donors. PCR was performed using 60 Vbeta and 13 Jbeta primers. Sequenced by immunoSEQ multiplex PCR; TCRdb stores in-frame clones only, minus some. This table holds some 98,000 clones, around 84% found once. Material: PBMCs. The receptors stem from a human donor in good health.

CDR3 sequence reads: CASSPHRYSEKLFF. The CDR3 DNA sequence: TGTGCCAGCAGTCCTCACAGGTATTCTGAAAAACTGTTTTTT. The rearrangement links TRBV27 to TRBJ1-4; TRBD1 is a possible D gene (5 bases). The V gene lost 5 bases and the J gene lost 7 bases, with 14 bases spanning the gap. This CDR3 is built from 14 residues. The germline CDR1 and CDR2 sequences are MNHEY and SMNVEV (reference sequence).

The V and J genes are TRBV5-1 and TRBJ2-7; D is perhaps TRBD2 (6 bases). Germline values: CDR1 SGHRS, CDR2 YFSETQ. V lost 0 bases and J lost 10, with 14 bases in between. The CDR3 length is 13 residues. The DNA for the CDR3 is TGCGCCAGCAGCTTGGGGGGGGATTCGAACCAGTACTTC. Its protein is CASSLGGDSNQYF.

The V and J genes are TRBV6-1 and TRBJ2-5; 8 nucleotides match TRBD2. This CDR3 spans 15 amino acids. V was clipped by 6 bases and J by 5 bases; unmatched bases: 11. Germline lookup yields CDR1 MNHNS and CDR2 SASEGT. Written as DNA, the CDR3 is TGTGCCAGCAGATGGATCGGGGGGGCCGTGGAGACCCAGTACTTC. The encoded protein is CASRWIGGAVETQYF.

V and J are TRBV15 and TRBJ2-3; the D is unclear. Trimming removed 0 bases from V and 6 bases from J, with 16 bases in between. Germline V lookup: CDR1 LNHNV, CDR2 YYDKDF (reference sequence). This CDR3 is 16 amino acids long. CDR3 coding DNA: TGTGCCACCAGCAGAGAGACTTCCCCACGCCTCGATACGCAGTATTTT. Translation: CATSRETSPRLDTQYF.

The chain employs TRBV19 and TRBJ2-2, with unresolved D. V was pared by 9 bases and J by 2 bases, with 10 bases between. CDR3 length: 13 residues. CDR1 is LNHDA and CDR2 is SQIVND in the germline V gene (reference sequence). The CDR3 DNA reads as TGTGCCAGCCGACAAGCCAACACCGGGGAGCTGTTTTTT. It codes for CASRQANTGELFF.